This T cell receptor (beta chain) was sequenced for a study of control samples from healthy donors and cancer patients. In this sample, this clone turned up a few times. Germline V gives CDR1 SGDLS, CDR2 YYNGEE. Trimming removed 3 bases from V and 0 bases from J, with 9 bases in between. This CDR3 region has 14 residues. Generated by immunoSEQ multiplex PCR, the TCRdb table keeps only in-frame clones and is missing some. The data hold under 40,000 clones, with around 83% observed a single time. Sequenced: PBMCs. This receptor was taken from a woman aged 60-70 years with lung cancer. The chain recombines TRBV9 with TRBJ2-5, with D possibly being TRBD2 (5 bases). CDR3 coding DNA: TGTGCCAGCAGCGCGGGATGGGACCAAGAGACCCAGTACTTC. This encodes CASSAGWDQETQYF.